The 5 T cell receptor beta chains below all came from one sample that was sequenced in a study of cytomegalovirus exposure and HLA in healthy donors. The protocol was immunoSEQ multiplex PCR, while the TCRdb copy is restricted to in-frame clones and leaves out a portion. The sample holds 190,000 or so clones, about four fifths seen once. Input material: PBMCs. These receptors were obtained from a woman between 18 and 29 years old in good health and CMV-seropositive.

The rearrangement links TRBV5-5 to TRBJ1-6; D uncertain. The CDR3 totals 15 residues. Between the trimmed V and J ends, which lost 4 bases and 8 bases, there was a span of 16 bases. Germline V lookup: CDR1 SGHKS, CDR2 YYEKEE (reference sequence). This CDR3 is CASSRDGPGDSPLHF. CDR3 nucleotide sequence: TGTGCCAGCAGCCGCGACGGGCCCGGGGATTCACCCCTCCACTTT.

As DNA, the CDR3 is TGTGCCAGCAGCTTTCGGGAAGCGGGCCCCACTGGGCGCGAGCAGTACTTC. This gives the protein CASSFREAGPTGREQYF. This chain links TRBV13 with TRBJ2-7; a weak D match, TRBD2 (6 bases). CDR1 is PRHDT, CDR2 FYEKMQ, per germline (reference sequence). CDR3 length equals 17 residues. The V end was cut by 3 bases, the J end by 6 bases, with 24 bases between.

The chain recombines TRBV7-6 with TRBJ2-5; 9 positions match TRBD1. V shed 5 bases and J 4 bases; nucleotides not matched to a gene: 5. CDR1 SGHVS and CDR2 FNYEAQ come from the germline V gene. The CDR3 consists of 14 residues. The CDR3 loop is CASSHTGGAETQYF. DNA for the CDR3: TGTGCCAGCAGCCACACAGGGGGCGCAGAGACCCAGTACTTC.

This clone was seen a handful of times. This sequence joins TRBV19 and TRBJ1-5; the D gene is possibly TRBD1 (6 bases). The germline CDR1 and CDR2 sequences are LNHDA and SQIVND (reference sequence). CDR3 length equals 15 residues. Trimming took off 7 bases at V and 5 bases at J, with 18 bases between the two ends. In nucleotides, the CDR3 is TGTGCCAGTAATCACCTGGACAGAAGGGATCAGCCCCAGCATTTT. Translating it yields CASNHLDRRDQPQHF.

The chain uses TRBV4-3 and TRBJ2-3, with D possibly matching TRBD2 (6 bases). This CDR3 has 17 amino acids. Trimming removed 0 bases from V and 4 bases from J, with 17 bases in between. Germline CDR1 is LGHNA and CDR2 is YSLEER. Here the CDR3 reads CASSQEVAGPSPDTQYF. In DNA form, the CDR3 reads TGCGCCAGCAGCCAAGAAGTTGCGGGACCCAGTCCAGATACGCAGTATTTT.